Following are 7 T cell receptor beta chains from one sample sequenced in a study of shared clonotypes between healthy human individuals (dated by TCRdb to about 2020). The library relied on the immunoSEQ multiplex PCR assay. This is the immuneACCESS table as TCRdb keeps it, with only in-frame sequences that have V and J called. A part of the clones is gone; compared with another copy, unresolved V genes explain less than half, and the rest is unexplained. The sample yields 1,500,000 or so clones; roughly 96% were counted once. Approximately 1% of the sample goes to the ten largest clones. Material: naive CD4+ T cells sorted from blood. The sample's cell subset or site label, in plain terms: CD45RA+ positively selected. These receptors originate from a man aged 30-40 years in good health.

In the case of this clone: The junction differs from germline at one of its ends, possibly a read error. The chain is built from TRBV7-7 and TRBJ2-5, with 9 bases identical to TRBD1. Germline CDR1 and CDR2: SSHAT and FNYEAQ (reference sequence). This CDR3 is 13 amino acids long. CDR3 sequence: CASSSQGAGTQYF. The CDR3 nucleotides are TGTGCTAGCAGCTCACAGGGGGCTGGGACCCAGTACTTC.

Comments on this clone: Other DNA sequences of this sample code for an identical CDR3. The chain employs TRBV7-9 and TRBJ1-5; D unresolved. The CDR3 contains 14 residues. V lost 0 bases, J lost 3 bases, and 6 bases lay in between. CDR1 is SEHNR, CDR2 FQNEAQ, per germline (reference sequence). The CDR3 reads CASSLAGSNQPQHF. CDR3 coding DNA: TGTGCCAGCAGCTTAGCAGGGTCCAATCAGCCCCAGCATTTT. The full variable domain, with the rest looked up from reference TRBV7-9 and TRBJ1-5, is DTGVSQNPRHKITKRGQNVTFRCDPISEHNRLYWYRQTLGQGPEFLTYFQNEAQLEKSRLLSDRFSAERPKGSFSTLEIQRTEQGDSAMYLCASSLAGSNQPQHFGDGTRLSIL.

The CDR3 DNA is TGTGCCAGCAGTGAAGTACCGGGATGGGACTATGGCTACACCTTC. It encodes CASSEVPGWDYGYTF. This chain connects TRBV6-1 to TRBJ1-2; D gene uncertain. This CDR3 region has 15 residues. Trimming stripped 1 base from V and 3 bases from J, with 12 bases between. CDR1 is MNHNS and CDR2 is SASEGT in the germline V gene.

The chain joins TRBV6-6 to TRBJ1-3; a weak D match, TRBD1 (5 bases). V lost 7 bases to trimming and J lost 2 bases, with 12 bases between them. This CDR3 spans 14 amino acids. Germline V gives CDR1 MNHNY, CDR2 SVGAGI (reference sequence). The CDR3 loop reads CASKLTAAGNTIYF. In DNA form, the CDR3 reads TGTGCCAGCAAACTGACAGCTGCTGGAAACACCATATATTTT.

The genes are TRBV9 and TRBJ2-1; TRBD2 agrees at 10 bases. V trimming: 0 bases; J trimming: 11 bases; junction bases outside the gene matches: 5. This CDR3 comprises 14 residues. CDR1 and CDR2 (germline): SGDLS, YYNGEE. The CDR3 is CASSVALLAGQQFF. In DNA form, the CDR3 reads TGTGCCAGCAGCGTAGCTTTACTAGCGGGGCAGCAGTTCTTC.

The chain links TRBV18 to TRBJ2-7; D is unresolved. V shed 0 bases and J shed 6 bases, with 12 bases lying between them. CDR1 and CDR2 from the germline V gene are KGHSH and LQKENI. The CDR3 runs to 14 residues. The DNA of the CDR3 is TGTGCCAGCTCACCACCGGCTAGGGTTGGCGAGCAGTACTTC. Translation: CASSPPARVGEQYF.

DNA for the CDR3: TGTGCCAGCAGTGTTACTACACTCAATGAGCAGTTCTTC. Translating it yields CASSVTTLNEQFF. V and J are TRBV2 and TRBJ2-1, with D hard to call. CDR3 length equals 13 residues. Trimming took off 4 bases at V and 6 bases at J, with 10 bases between the two ends. Germline CDR1 reads SNHLY; CDR2 reads FYNNEI.